This TCR beta chain was found in a study of blood T cell repertoires in COVID-19. As for the study in general: Samples representing acute and convalescent COVID-19 were sourced from the United States, Italy and Spain. Sample material is recorded as cDNA or gDNA derived from T cells, B-cell-depleted T cells, or PBMCs.

How the authors handled the data: Reference gene primer amplification gave nucleated cell count estimates. Profiled with immunoSEQ multiplex PCR; TCRdb holds only in-frame clones, not every one. That table is the source of V, J and clone size, and D and trimming were worked out from the DNA. The data show roughly 180,000 clones, with 70% to 90% seen just once and 6.5% to 7.5% held by the top ten. The germline V and J ends were trimmed by 3 bases and 5 bases, with 13 bases remaining between them. CDR3 length: 15 residues. Germline V lookup: CDR1 ENHRY, CDR2 SYGVKD. The sequencing input was peripheral blood. The rearrangement links TRBV10-3 to TRBJ1-4, with D unresolved. This clonotype originated in a man older than 75 with COVID-19, enrolled during active disease. The CDR3, as DNA: TGTGCCATCAGTGAAAGAGGGAGCACAAATGAAAAACTGTTTTTT. It yields the protein CAISERGSTNEKLFF.